A selection of T cell receptor beta chains follows, all from one sample in a study of identical twins. From the 5' RACE reads, TCRdb called clonotypes with MiXCR, one entry per CDR3 protein. Among 410,000 or so distinct CDR3 sequences, roughly 18% were seen once, and the ten largest hold 9.5% to 15%. Source material: naive T cells sorted from blood. All receptors derive from a man over 45 in good health. Each CDR3 is given with its conserved first and last residue. D genes are given only for firm matches. Clone size is shown for a subset of rows, as once, few, many or a class of expanded clone.

d_call: TRBD1; j_call: TRBJ1-5; v_call: TRBV20-1; clone_size: few; cdr3_aa: CSAVDRGLFYSNQPQHF; cdr3_nt: TGCAGTGCTGTGGACAGGGGGCTATTCTATAGCAATCAGCCCCAGCATTTT
d_call: TRBD1; j_call: TRBJ2-7; v_call: TRBV6-2/TRBV6-3; clone_size: many; cdr3_aa: CASSYFGQGAGEQYF; cdr3_nt: TGTGCCAGCAGTTACTTTGGACAGGGGGCCGGCGAGCAGTACTTC
d_call: TRBD1; j_call: TRBJ1-2; v_call: TRBV5-6; clone_size: few; cdr3_aa: CASSHRTGRTYGYTF; cdr3_nt: TGTGCCAGCAGCCATAGGACAGGGAGGACGTATGGCTACACCTTC
d_call: -; j_call: TRBJ2-2; v_call: TRBV29-1; clone_size: many; cdr3_aa: CSVVGRSTGELFF; cdr3_nt: TGCAGCGTGGTGGGCCGGAGCACCGGGGAGCTGTTTTTT
d_call: -; j_call: TRBJ2-3; v_call: TRBV28; clone_size: -; cdr3_aa: CASSLSPSTDTQYF; cdr3_nt: TGTGCCAGCAGTTTATCGCCTAGCACAGATACGCAGTATTTT
d_call: -; j_call: TRBJ2-1; v_call: TRBV5-1; clone_size: -; cdr3_aa: CASSSRVSRGNEQFF; cdr3_nt: TGCGCCAGCAGCTCCAGAGTGTCTCGGGGCAATGAGCAGTTCTTC
d_call: TRBD2; j_call: TRBJ2-7; v_call: TRBV12-3/TRBV12-4; clone_size: few; cdr3_aa: CASSTGLAGVDEQYF; cdr3_nt: TGTGCCAGCAGTACTGGACTAGCGGGAGTTGACGAGCAGTACTTC
d_call: TRBD2; j_call: TRBJ2-3; v_call: TRBV10-3; clone_size: -; cdr3_aa: CAISGPVLAGHRSTDTQYF; cdr3_nt: TGTGCCATCAGTGGCCCCGTACTAGCGGGACACCGGAGCACAGATACGCAGTATTTT
d_call: -; j_call: TRBJ1-1; v_call: TRBV15; clone_size: -; cdr3_aa: CATSRDGANTEAFF; cdr3_nt: TGTGCCACCAGCAGAGATGGGGCGAACACTGAAGCTTTCTTT
d_call: -; j_call: TRBJ2-5; v_call: TRBV27; clone_size: many; cdr3_aa: CASSLGGAGETQYF; cdr3_nt: TGTGCCAGCAGTTTAGGGGGCGCTGGTGAGACCCAGTACTTC
d_call: TRBD2; j_call: TRBJ2-5; v_call: TRBV7-2; clone_size: few; cdr3_aa: CASSFTGLAQETQYF; cdr3_nt: TGTGCCAGCAGCTTTACCGGACTAGCCCAAGAGACCCAGTACTTC
d_call: TRBD2; j_call: TRBJ2-5; v_call: TRBV3-1; clone_size: few; cdr3_aa: CASSHGRGALQETQYF; cdr3_nt: TGTGCCAGCAGCCATGGGCGGGGGGCGCTACAAGAGACCCAGTACTTC
d_call: TRBD2; j_call: TRBJ2-3; v_call: TRBV12-3/TRBV12-4; clone_size: -; cdr3_aa: CASSSALAATDTQYF; cdr3_nt: TGTGCCAGCAGTTCCGCGCTAGCGGCCACAGATACGCAGTATTTT
d_call: -; j_call: TRBJ2-3; v_call: TRBV20-1; clone_size: -; cdr3_aa: CSARTGTLFTDTQYF; cdr3_nt: TGCAGTGCGCGTACCGGGACACTATTCACAGATACGCAGTATTTT
d_call: -; j_call: TRBJ2-1; v_call: TRBV25-1; clone_size: many; cdr3_aa: CASSEGARWIF; cdr3_nt: TGTGCCAGCAGTGAAGGGGCGCGATGGATCTTC
d_call: TRBD1; j_call: TRBJ1-3; v_call: TRBV20-1; clone_size: many; cdr3_aa: CSALPTGGQFGNTIYF; cdr3_nt: TGCAGTGCACTCCCAACAGGGGGCCAGTTTGGAAACACCATATATTTT
d_call: TRBD1; j_call: TRBJ2-3; v_call: TRBV20-1; clone_size: many; cdr3_aa: CSAPSQEGQLDTQYF; cdr3_nt: TGCAGTGCTCCCTCCCAAGAGGGACAGCTCGATACGCAGTATTTT
d_call: TRBD1; j_call: TRBJ2-5; v_call: TRBV7-2; clone_size: -; cdr3_aa: CASSLVSGGLQETQYF; cdr3_nt: TGTGCCAGCAGCTTAGTGTCAGGGGGATTACAAGAGACCCAGTACTTC
d_call: -; j_call: TRBJ2-5; v_call: TRBV20-1; clone_size: -; cdr3_aa: CSAPGHYPETQYF; cdr3_nt: TGCAGTGCTCCAGGTCATTACCCCGAGACCCAGTACTTC
d_call: TRBD2; j_call: TRBJ2-3; v_call: TRBV24-1; clone_size: -; cdr3_aa: CATRAGLMSDTQYF; cdr3_nt: TGTGCCACCAGAGCGGGGCTTATGTCAGATACGCAGTATTTT
d_call: TRBD2; j_call: TRBJ2-1; v_call: TRBV7-2; clone_size: -; cdr3_aa: CASSSGLAGNNEQFF; cdr3_nt: TGTGCCAGCAGCTCCGGACTAGCGGGAAACAATGAGCAGTTCTTC
d_call: -; j_call: TRBJ1-1; v_call: TRBV12-3/TRBV12-4; clone_size: many; cdr3_aa: CASSPPGGAVTEAFF; cdr3_nt: TGTGCCAGCAGCCCGCCGGGAGGGGCGGTCACTGAAGCTTTCTTT
d_call: -; j_call: TRBJ1-1; v_call: TRBV7-9; clone_size: -; cdr3_aa: CASSLSMSNTEAFF; cdr3_nt: TGTGCCAGCAGCTTAAGTATGAGTAACACTGAAGCTTTCTTT
d_call: -; j_call: TRBJ1-5; v_call: TRBV5-6; clone_size: -; cdr3_aa: CASSLAGRPDQPQHF; cdr3_nt: TGTGCCAGCAGCCTGGCTGGTAGGCCCGATCAGCCCCAGCATTTT
d_call: -; j_call: TRBJ2-3; v_call: TRBV23-1; clone_size: -; cdr3_aa: CASSQSGYGADTQYF; cdr3_nt: TGCGCCAGCAGTCAATCAGGCTACGGGGCAGATACGCAGTATTTT
d_call: TRBD2; j_call: TRBJ2-7; v_call: TRBV5-1; clone_size: many; cdr3_aa: CASSLVTGGGSYEQYF; cdr3_nt: TGCGCCAGCAGCTTGGTAACCGGGGGGGGATCCTACGAGCAGTACTTC